The rows below give T cell receptor beta chains drawn from one sample of a study of blood T cell repertoires in COVID-19. Sequencing used immunoSEQ multiplex PCR; TCRdb keeps in-frame clones, though not all of them. The profile covers 85,000 to 100,000 clones, with around nine tenths appearing a single time and just over 2% taken by the ten largest. Sequencing was performed on peripheral blood. The receptors shown here come from a middle-aged man with COVID-19, enrolled during active disease. The CDR3 runs from the conserved cysteine through the conserved F or W. A D gene is named only where the DNA matches it firmly. The size field is filled for only some rows; it gives once, few, many or a size class.

abundance,d_gene,j_gene,v_gene,CDR3aa,CDR3nt
NA,NA,TRBJ1-5,TRBV28,CASSTRVQPQHF,TGTGCCAGCAGTACGAGGGTTCAGCCCCAGCATTTT
NA,NA,TRBJ2-6,TRBV6-2/TRBV6-3,CASSTRQFFRGANVLTF,TGTGCCAGCAGCACGCGACAGTTTTTTAGAGGGGCCAACGTCCTGACTTTC
NA,NA,TRBJ2-7,TRBV11-3,CASSEGGAYEQYF,TGTGCCAGCAGCGAGGGGGGGGCCTACGAGCAGTACTTC
NA,NA,TRBJ2-2,TRBV7-6,CASSRPEDRKNTGELFF,TGTGCCAGCAGCCGCCCGGAGGATAGGAAGAACACCGGGGAGCTGTTTTTT
once,NA,TRBJ2-3,TRBV9,CASSVGDFTDTQYF,TGTGCCAGCAGCGTAGGGGACTTCACAGATACGCAGTATTTT
NA,NA,TRBJ2-2,TRBV19,CASNQGGNTGELFF,TGTGCCAGTAACCAGGGGGGGAACACCGGGGAGCTGTTTTTT
NA,NA,TRBJ2-2,TRBV9,CASSVAGWLRTGELFF,TGTGCCAGCAGCGTAGCTGGGTGGCTGAGGACCGGGGAGCTGTTTTTT
NA,NA,TRBJ1-4,TRBV30,CAWNSGRGEKLFF,TGTGCCTGGAACTCCGGGCGGGGTGAAAAACTGTTTTTT
NA,TRBD1,TRBJ1-2,TRBV9,CASSPDRGLTTRYGYTF,TGTGCCAGCAGCCCAGACAGGGGCCTAACTACTAGATATGGCTACACCTTC
NA,NA,TRBJ2-1,TRBV4-3,CASSQTHQGQYNEQFF,TGCGCCAGCAGCCAAACCCACCAGGGACAATACAATGAGCAGTTCTTC
once,TRBD1,TRBJ2-2,TRBV15,CATSRAVQGAAGELFF,TGTGCCACCAGCAGGGCCGTACAGGGGGCCGCGGGGGAGCTGTTTTTT
NA,TRBD1,TRBJ1-1,TRBV2,CASSGSRDRGYTEAFF,TGTGCCAGCAGTGGATCCCGGGACAGAGGATACACTGAAGCTTTCTTT
NA,TRBD1,TRBJ1-4,TRBV3-1/TRBV3-2,CASSQISGQGLRGATNEKLFF,TGTGCCAGCAGCCAGATCTCGGGACAGGGATTACGGGGTGCAACTAATGAAAAACTGTTTTTT
NA,NA,TRBJ1-2,TRBV6-4,CASRRDHYTF,TGTGCCAGCAGGCGGGACCACTACACCTTC
once,NA,TRBJ2-7,TRBV2,CASSEALRGKTREQYF,TGTGCCAGCAGTGAAGCGTTACGGGGGAAGACGCGCGAGCAGTACTTC
NA,TRBD2,TRBJ2-3,TRBV7-3,CASRPSGLAGDTQYF,TGTGCCAGCAGACCCTCTGGACTAGCGGGGGATACGCAGTATTTT
NA,NA,TRBJ2-1,TRBV3-1/TRBV3-2,CASSQGGGLIHYNEQFF,TGTGCCAGCAGCCAAGGGGGGGGCCTTATTCATTACAATGAGCAGTTCTTC
NA,NA,TRBJ1-4,TRBV28,CASRSPGSEGEKLFF,TGTGCCAGCAGGTCCCCCGGGAGTGAGGGAGAAAAACTGTTTTTT
NA,NA,TRBJ1-4,TRBV24-1,CATSDRTNEKLFF,TGTGCCACCAGTGACAGAACTAATGAAAAACTGTTTTTT